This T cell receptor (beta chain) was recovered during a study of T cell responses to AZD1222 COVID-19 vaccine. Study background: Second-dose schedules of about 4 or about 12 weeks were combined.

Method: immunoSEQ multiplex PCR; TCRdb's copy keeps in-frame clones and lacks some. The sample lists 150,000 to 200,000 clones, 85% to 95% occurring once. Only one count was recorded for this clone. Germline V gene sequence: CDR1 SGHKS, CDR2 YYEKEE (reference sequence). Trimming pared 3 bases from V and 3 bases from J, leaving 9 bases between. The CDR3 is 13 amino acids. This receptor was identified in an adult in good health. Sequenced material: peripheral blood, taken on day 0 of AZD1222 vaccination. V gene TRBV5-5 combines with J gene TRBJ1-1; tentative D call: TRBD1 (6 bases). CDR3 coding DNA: TGTGCCAGCAGCTCACAGGGACACACTGAAGCTTTCTTT. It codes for CASSSQGHTEAFF.